A single sample is the source of the 29 T cell receptor beta chains below, sequenced in a study of blood T cell repertoires in COVID-19. Sequencing used immunoSEQ multiplex PCR; TCRdb keeps in-frame clones, though not all of them. Of approximately 210,000 clones listed, 80% to 85% are singletons. Material for sequencing was peripheral blood. These receptor sequences come from a human donor in a cohort sampled during active COVID-19.

The rearrangement uses TRBV7-8 and TRBJ1-4; TRBD1 aligns across 7 bases. The CDR3 covers 14 residues. The germline V gene has CDR1 SGHVS and CDR2 FQNEAQ. J lost 8 bases, V lost 3 bases, and 6 bases had no gene match. CDR3 in amino acids: CASSFGGGEEKLFF. DNA of the CDR3: TGTGCCAGCAGCTTTGGAGGGGGCGAAGAAAAACTGTTTTTT.

This clone appeared once. The chain joins TRBV11-2 to TRBJ2-7; D is perhaps TRBD1 (6 bases). CDR3 length equals 12 residues. The V and J ends lost 4 bases and 6 bases respectively, with 10 bases between them. Germline CDR1 SGHAT, CDR2 FQNNGV. The CDR3 loop reads CASSSQGSEQYV. As DNA, the CDR3 is TGTGCCAGCAGCTCTCAGGGGTCCGAGCAGTACGTC.

The chain is built from TRBV10-1 and TRBJ2-2, with D perhaps TRBD1 (6 bases). Germline V gives CDR1 WNHNN, CDR2 SYGVQD (reference sequence). V lost 5 bases, J lost 7 bases, and 11 bases lay in between. The CDR3 consists of 13 residues. The CDR3 DNA follows: TGCGCCAGCAGTCCGCAGGGGCACGGGGAGCTGTTTTTT. Translating gives CASSPQGHGELFF.

This clone came up once. The V call is TRBV24-1, the J call TRBJ1-1; D is ambiguous. CDR3 length equals 14 residues. Germline V gene lookup returns CDR1 KGHDR and CDR2 SFDVKD. The V end lost 3 bases, the J end lost 2 bases, and 9 bases lay between the germline ends. The CDR3 loop reads CATSDSQENTEAFF. Here the CDR3 DNA reads TGTGCCACCAGTGATAGTCAGGAAAACACTGAAGCTTTCTTT.

The chain couples TRBV3-1 (or the pseudogene TRBV3-2) to TRBJ2-1; maybe TRBD1 (6 bases). CDR1 and CDR2 from the germline V gene are LGHDT and YNNKEL (reference sequence). Trimming left V 0 bases short and J 2 bases short, with 11 bases between. This CDR3 spans 16 amino acids. This CDR3 is CASSQDRGTAYNEQFF. The CDR3, as DNA: TGTGCCAGCAGCCAAGACAGGGGAACGGCCTACAATGAGCAGTTCTTC.

The chain employs TRBV5-6 and TRBJ1-4; D might be TRBD1 (5 bases). CDR1 is SGHDT and CDR2 is YYEEEE in the germline V gene. The CDR3 totals 12 residues. Between the trimmed V and J ends, which lost 4 bases and 16 bases, there was a span of 17 bases. For the CDR3, the DNA is TGTGCCAGCAGCCTGAGACAGTTCCCTGAGTTTTTT. Amino acid sequence: CASSLRQFPEFF.

The chain carries TRBV19 and TRBJ2-5; 9 bases fit TRBD2. CDR3 length equals 15 residues. Germline lookup yields CDR1 LNHDA and CDR2 SQIVND (reference sequence). V lost 6 bases to trimming and J lost 5 bases; unmatched junction nucleotides: 10. CDR3 sequence reads: CASSSGGGALETQYF. CDR3 sequence (DNA): TGTGCCAGTAGCAGCGGCGGGGGGGCCTTGGAGACCCAGTACTTC.

The gene calls are TRBV5-8 and TRBJ2-7, with a tentative D call TRBD2 (6 bases). The CDR3 spans 15 residues. The germline V gene encodes CDR1 SGHTS and CDR2 YDEGEE. Trimming removed 2 bases from V and 7 bases from J, with 19 bases in between. The CDR3: CASSFGGIGVWEQYV. For the CDR3, the DNA is TGTGCCAGCAGCTTTGGGGGGATCGGTGTGTGGGAGCAGTACGTC.

The chain uses TRBV5-8 and TRBJ2-3; no reliable D call. This CDR3 contains 13 residues. Trimming left V 5 bases short and J 0 bases short, with 7 bases between. Germline CDR1 reads SGHTS; CDR2 reads YDEGEE. The CDR3 DNA sequence: TGTGCCAGCAGAGCCCCCAGCACAGATACGCAGTATTTT. It translates to CASRAPSTDTQYF.

The CDR3 spells CASSLGGGYYGYTF. The CDR3 DNA is TGTGCCAGCAGTTTAGGGGGGGGCTATTATGGCTACACCTTC. The chain couples TRBV27 to TRBJ1-2; possibly TRBD1 for D (6 bases). This CDR3 spans 14 amino acids. Trimming cost V 2 bases and J 5 bases, with 12 bases left between them. Germline CDR1 MNHEY, CDR2 SMNVEV (reference sequence).

The chain has TRBV5-1 and TRBJ1-2, with TRBD1 matching 8 bases. Germline CDR1 is SGHRS and CDR2 is YFSETQ. This CDR3 is built from 15 residues. V was pared by 1 base and J by 6 bases, with 8 bases of the junction left unmatched. The CDR3 DNA reads as TGCGCCAGCAGCTTGTCATTCCTACAGGGGGATGGCTACACCTTC. Protein product: CASSLSFLQGDGYTF.

The CDR3 loop reads CASSLGQAQTGELFF. CDR3 sequence (DNA): TGCGCCAGCAGCTTGGGACAGGCTCAAACCGGGGAGCTGTTTTTT. The V gene is TRBV5-1, the J gene TRBJ2-2, with a weak D call TRBD1 (6 bases). Germline-derived CDR1 and CDR2 are SGHRS and YFSETQ. Trimming stripped 0 bases from V and 5 bases from J, with 11 bases between. The CDR3 is 15 amino acids.

The V gene is TRBV3-1 (or the pseudogene TRBV3-2), the J gene TRBJ2-2, with D possibly matching TRBD2 (6 bases). CDR1 LGHDT and CDR2 YNNKEL come from the germline V gene (reference sequence). Trimming left V 1 base short and J 5 bases short, with 14 bases between. The CDR3 length is 16 residues. For the CDR3, the DNA is TGTGCCAGCAGCCAAGGAAGCTCGGGGGAAACCGGGGAGCTGTTTTTT. Translated: CASSQGSSGETGELFF.

CDR3 sequence reads: CAISRDREDSPLHF. The CDR3 DNA is TGTGCCATCAGCCGGGACAGGGAAGATTCACCCCTCCACTTT. V and J are TRBV10-3 and TRBJ1-6; TRBD1 aligns across 9 bases. CDR1 and CDR2 from the germline V gene are ENHRY and SYGVKD. The CDR3 has 14 amino acids. V gave up 6 bases and J gave up 8 bases; unmatched junction bases: 5.

This clone was seen more than once but under ten times. This chain links TRBV14 with TRBJ2-5; the D gene is possibly TRBD2 (7 bases). V gave up 1 base and J gave up 4 bases, with 13 bases separating them. CDR1 and CDR2 from the germline V gene are SGHDN and FVKESK. The length of the CDR3 is 15 residues. CDR3 amino acids: CASSQVLGGPETQYF. CDR3 sequence (DNA): TGTGCCAGCAGCCAAGTGTTGGGGGGGCCAGAGACCCAGTACTTC. The full variable domain, with the rest looked up from reference TRBV14 and TRBJ2-5, is EAGVTQFPSHSVIEKGQTVTLRCDPISGHDNLYWYRRVMGKEIKFLLHFVKESKQDESGMPNNRFLAERTGGTYSTLKVQPAELEDSGVYFCASSQVLGGPETQYFGPGTRLLVL.

The chain links TRBV7-8 to TRBJ2-3; D is uncertain. CDR1 and CDR2 (germline): SGHVS, FQNEAQ. V lost 5 bases and J lost 5, with 8 bases in between. This CDR3 is 12 amino acids long. The CDR3 region is CASSPGLDTQYF. In DNA, the CDR3 is TGTGCCAGCAGCCCGGGTCTAGATACGCAGTATTTT.

The rearrangement joins TRBV6-1 to TRBJ2-7; TRBD1 is a possible D gene (5 bases). V lost 2 bases to trimming and J lost 4 bases, with 6 bases between them. CDR1 is MNHNS, CDR2 SASEGT, per germline. The CDR3 consists of 12 residues. CDR3 in DNA: TGTGCCAGCAGTGAACACAGGTACGAGCAGTACGTC. Translation gives CASSEHRYEQYV.

This clone was seen once. The genes are TRBV28 and TRBJ1-1, with D uncertain. The CDR3 contains 12 residues. The germline gives CDR1 MDHEN, CDR2 SYDVKM. The ends were cut back, 4 bases at V and 8 bases at J, with 11 bases in the middle. The chain's CDR3 is CASSSSVEEAFF. CDR3 sequence (DNA): TGTGCCAGCAGTTCCTCGGTGGAGGAAGCTTTCTTT.

The CDR3 reads CAISQAGYEQYV. The CDR3 nucleotides are TGTGCCATCAGCCAGGCCGGCTACGAGCAGTACGTC. This chain joins TRBV10-3 and TRBJ2-7, with D hard to call. Germline V gene sequence: CDR1 ENHRY, CDR2 SYGVKD. CDR3 length: 12 amino acids. Trimming cost V 6 bases and J 3 bases, with 9 bases left between them.

The gene calls are TRBV11-2 and TRBJ2-3; D may be TRBD2 (5 bases). The ends were cut back, 2 bases at V and 2 bases at J, with 11 bases in the middle. There are 15 residues in the CDR3. CDR1 and CDR2 (germline): SGHAT, FQNNGV. In DNA form, the CDR3 reads TGTGCCAGCAGCTTAAATGGACTCAACACAGATACGCAGTATTTT. This codes for CASSLNGLNTDTQYF.

The rearrangement links TRBV28 to TRBJ2-1; 10 bases align to TRBD2. V shed 8 bases and J 4 bases; nucleotides not matched to a gene: 5. This CDR3 spans 14 amino acids. Germline-derived CDR1 and CDR2 are MDHEN and SYDVKM. The CDR3 DNA follows: TGTGCCAGCGGCCCTAGCGGGAGTTACAATGAGCAGTTCTTC. This translates into CASGPSGSYNEQFF.

The gene calls are TRBV27 and TRBJ2-3; D is possibly TRBD1 (6 bases). Trimming left V 6 bases short and J 3 bases short, with 16 bases between. This CDR3 comprises 15 residues. Germline V CDR1 and CDR2: MNHEY, SMNVEV (reference sequence). CDR3 region: CASRLNRAGTDTQYF. CDR3 bases: TGTGCCAGCAGACTGAACAGGGCCGGGACAGATACGCAGTATTTT.

This chain uses TRBV19 with TRBJ2-2; D is possibly TRBD1 (6 bases). The CDR3 length is 18 residues. V lost 5 bases and J 5 bases, leaving 24 bases between the germline ends. Per germline, CDR1 LNHDA and CDR2 SQIVND (reference sequence). CDR3 region: CASSYLRSGTPGTGELFF. DNA of the CDR3: TGTGCCAGTAGTTACCTACGCTCCGGGACACCCGGGACCGGGGAGCTGTTTTTT.

The genes are TRBV6-1 and TRBJ2-2; a weak D match, TRBD1 (5 bases). CDR1 and CDR2 (germline): MNHNS, SASEGT. This CDR3 is 15 amino acids long. V was trimmed by 2 bases and J by 0 bases, leaving 7 bases between them. CDR3 residues: CASSEQGTNTGELFF. The CDR3 nucleotides are TGTGCCAGCAGTGAACAGGGTACGAACACCGGGGAGCTGTTTTTT.

The J gene is TRBJ1-1, the V gene TRBV2, with unresolved D. The CDR3 spans 13 residues. The germline CDR1 and CDR2 sequences are SNHLY and FYNNEI. Between the trimmed V and J ends, which lost 2 bases and 4 bases, there was a span of 8 bases. The CDR3 bases are TGTGCCAGCAGTGAACGGGAGGGCACTGAAGCTTTCTTT. Translating it yields CASSEREGTEAFF.

Only one count was recorded for this clone. V gene TRBV28 combines with J gene TRBJ2-3; TRBD2 aligns across 11 bases. The CDR3 spans 17 residues. Trimming took 6 bases from V and 0 from J; bases not matched to a gene: 8. Germline CDR1 reads MDHEN; CDR2 reads SYDVKM. The CDR3 here is CASSGLAGDSSTDTQYF. The DNA for the CDR3 is TGTGCCAGCAGCGGACTAGCGGGTGATTCTAGCACAGATACGCAGTATTTT.

This chain connects TRBV3-1 (or the pseudogene TRBV3-2) to TRBJ1-1; D might be TRBD1 (5 bases). The CDR3 length is 13 residues. Germline CDR1 is LGHDT and CDR2 is YNNKEL (reference sequence). V lost 2 bases and J lost 6, with 10 bases in between. The CDR3 sequence is CASSQRGGAEAFF. CDR3 DNA: TGTGCCAGCAGCCAAAGGGGAGGTGCTGAAGCTTTCTTT.

J is TRBJ2-5 and V is TRBV29-1, with 10 positions matching TRBD1. The germline CDR1 and CDR2 sequences are SQVTM and ANQGSEA. V was clipped by 6 bases and J by 5 bases; unmatched bases: 6. This CDR3 region has 13 residues. The chain's CDR3 is CSVGTGVLETQYF. CDR3 nucleotides: TGCAGCGTGGGGACAGGGGTGTTGGAGACCCAGTACTTC.

This clone was recorded once. The J gene is TRBJ1-2, the V gene TRBV3-1 (or the pseudogene TRBV3-2); unclear D gene. Germline V lookup: CDR1 LGHDT, CDR2 YNNKEL (reference sequence). This CDR3 spans 14 amino acids. Deletions cut 5 bases from V and 2 bases from J, with 12 bases between. The CDR3 nucleotides are TGTGCCAGCAGCTTATCGGTGGAGAACTATGGCTACACCTTC. It codes for CASSLSVENYGYTF.